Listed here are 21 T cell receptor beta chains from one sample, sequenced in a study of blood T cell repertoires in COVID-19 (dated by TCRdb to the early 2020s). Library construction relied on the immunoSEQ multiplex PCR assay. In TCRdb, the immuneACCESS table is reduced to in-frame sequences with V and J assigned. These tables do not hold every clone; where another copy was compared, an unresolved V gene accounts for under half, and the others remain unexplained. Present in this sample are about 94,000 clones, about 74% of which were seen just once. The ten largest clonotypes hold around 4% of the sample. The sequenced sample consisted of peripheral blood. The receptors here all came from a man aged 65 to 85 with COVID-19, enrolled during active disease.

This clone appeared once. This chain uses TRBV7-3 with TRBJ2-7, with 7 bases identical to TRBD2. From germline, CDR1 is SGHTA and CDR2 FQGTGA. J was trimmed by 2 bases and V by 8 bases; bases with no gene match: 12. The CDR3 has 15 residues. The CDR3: CASPHGAGVPYEQYF. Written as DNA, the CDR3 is TGTGCCAGCCCCCATGGGGCGGGAGTTCCCTACGAGCAGTACTTC.

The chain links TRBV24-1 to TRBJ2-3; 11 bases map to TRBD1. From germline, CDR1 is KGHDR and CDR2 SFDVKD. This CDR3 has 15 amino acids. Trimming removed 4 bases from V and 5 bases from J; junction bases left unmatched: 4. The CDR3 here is CATSERTGGQDTQYF. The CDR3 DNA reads TGTGCCACCAGTGAGAGGACAGGGGGCCAAGATACGCAGTATTTT.

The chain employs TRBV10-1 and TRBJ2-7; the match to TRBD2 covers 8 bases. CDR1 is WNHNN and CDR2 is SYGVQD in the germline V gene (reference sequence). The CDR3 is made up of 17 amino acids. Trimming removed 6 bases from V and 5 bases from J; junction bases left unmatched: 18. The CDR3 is CASSSRLWEREPHEQYF. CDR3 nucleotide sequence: TGCGCCAGCAGCTCAAGACTGTGGGAGCGGGAGCCTCACGAGCAGTACTTC.

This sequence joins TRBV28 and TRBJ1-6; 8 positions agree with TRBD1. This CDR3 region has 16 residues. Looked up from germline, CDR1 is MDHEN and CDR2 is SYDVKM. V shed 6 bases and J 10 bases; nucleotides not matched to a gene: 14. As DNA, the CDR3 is TGTGCCAGCAGACTAAAACCGACAGGGGTAGGGTCACCCCTCCACTTT. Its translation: CASRLKPTGVGSPLHF.

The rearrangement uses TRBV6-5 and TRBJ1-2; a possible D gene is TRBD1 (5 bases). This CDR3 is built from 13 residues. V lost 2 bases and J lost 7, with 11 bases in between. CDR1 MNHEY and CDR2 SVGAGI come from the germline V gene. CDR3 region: CASSYRGTFGYTF. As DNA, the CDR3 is TGTGCCAGCAGTTACCGCGGGACGTTTGGCTACACCTTC.

CDR3 residues: CASSQNGGGETQYF. CDR3 nucleotide sequence: TGTGCCAGCAGCCAGAATGGGGGAGGGGAGACCCAGTACTTC. The chain recombines TRBV11-3 with TRBJ2-5; 7 bases fit TRBD2. Germline V gene sequence: CDR1 SGHNT, CDR2 YENEEA. V lost 5 bases, J lost 5 bases, and 8 bases stayed unmatched. CDR3 length: 14 amino acids.

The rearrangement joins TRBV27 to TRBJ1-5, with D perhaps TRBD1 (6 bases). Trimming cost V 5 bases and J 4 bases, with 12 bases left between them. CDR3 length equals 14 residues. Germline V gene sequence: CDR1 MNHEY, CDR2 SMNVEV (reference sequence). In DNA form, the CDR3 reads TGTGCCAGCAGTCTTATGAGGGGGAATCAGCCCCAGCATTTT. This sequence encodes CASSLMRGNQPQHF.

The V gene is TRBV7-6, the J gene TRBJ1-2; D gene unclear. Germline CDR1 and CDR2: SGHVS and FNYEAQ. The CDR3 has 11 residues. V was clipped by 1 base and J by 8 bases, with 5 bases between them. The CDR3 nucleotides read TGTGCCAGCAGCTTAGAGCGGGGCTACACCTTC. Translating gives CASSLERGYTF.

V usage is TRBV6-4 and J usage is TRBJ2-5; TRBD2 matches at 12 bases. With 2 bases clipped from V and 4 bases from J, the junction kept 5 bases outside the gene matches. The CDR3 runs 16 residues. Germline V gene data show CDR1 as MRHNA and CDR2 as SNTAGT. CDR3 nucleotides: TGTGCCAGCAGTGACAAAGGACTAGCGGGGATAGAGACCCAGTACTTC. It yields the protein CASSDKGLAGIETQYF.

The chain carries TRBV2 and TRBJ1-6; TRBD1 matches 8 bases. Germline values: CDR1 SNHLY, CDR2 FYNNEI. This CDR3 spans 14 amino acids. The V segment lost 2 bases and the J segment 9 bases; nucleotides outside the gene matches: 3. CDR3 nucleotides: TGTGCCAGCAGTGAACCAGGGGGCAGTTCACCCCTCCACTTT. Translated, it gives CASSEPGGSSPLHF.

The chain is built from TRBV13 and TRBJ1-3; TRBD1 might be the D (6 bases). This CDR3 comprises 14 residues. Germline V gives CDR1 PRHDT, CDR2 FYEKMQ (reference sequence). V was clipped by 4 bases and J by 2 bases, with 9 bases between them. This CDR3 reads CASSSYRAGNTIYF. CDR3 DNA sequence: TGTGCCAGCAGCTCCTACAGGGCTGGAAACACCATATATTTT.

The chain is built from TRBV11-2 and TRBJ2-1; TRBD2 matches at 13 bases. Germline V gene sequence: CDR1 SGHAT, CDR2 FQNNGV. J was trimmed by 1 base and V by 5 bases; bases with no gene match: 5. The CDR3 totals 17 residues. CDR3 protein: CASSRTSGSLSYNEQFF. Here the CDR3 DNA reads TGTGCCAGCAGCCGGACTAGCGGGAGCTTGTCCTACAATGAGCAGTTCTTC. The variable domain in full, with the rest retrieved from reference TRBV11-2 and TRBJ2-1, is EAGVAQSPRYKIIEKRQSVAFWCNPISGHATLYWYQQILGQGPKLLIQFQNNGVVDDSQLPKDRFSAERLKGVDSTLKIQPAKLEDSAVYLCASSRTSGSLSYNEQFFGPGTRLTVL.

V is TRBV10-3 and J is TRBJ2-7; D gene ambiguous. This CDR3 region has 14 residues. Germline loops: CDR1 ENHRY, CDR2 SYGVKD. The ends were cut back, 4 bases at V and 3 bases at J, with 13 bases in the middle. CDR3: CAISVYQANYEQYF. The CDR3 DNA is TGTGCCATCAGTGTGTACCAGGCCAACTACGAGCAGTACTTC.

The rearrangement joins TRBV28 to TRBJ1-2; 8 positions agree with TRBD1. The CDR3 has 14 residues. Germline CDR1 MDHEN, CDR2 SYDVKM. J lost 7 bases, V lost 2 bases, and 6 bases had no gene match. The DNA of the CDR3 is TGTGCCAGCAGTTTAACACAGGGGGTTCGTGGCTACACCTTC. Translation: CASSLTQGVRGYTF.

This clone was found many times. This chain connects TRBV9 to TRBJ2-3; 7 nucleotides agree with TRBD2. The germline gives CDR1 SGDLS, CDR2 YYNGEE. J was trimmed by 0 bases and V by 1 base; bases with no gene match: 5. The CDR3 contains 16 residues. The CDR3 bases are TGTGCCAGCAGCGTAAAACTAGCGCAAAGCACAGATACGCAGTATTTT. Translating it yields CASSVKLAQSTDTQYF.

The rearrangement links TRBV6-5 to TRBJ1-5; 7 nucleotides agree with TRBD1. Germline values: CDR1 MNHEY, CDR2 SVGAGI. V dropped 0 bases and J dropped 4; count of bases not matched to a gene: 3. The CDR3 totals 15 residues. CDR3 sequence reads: CASSYSGTENQPQHF. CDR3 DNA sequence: TGTGCCAGCAGTTACTCCGGGACAGAGAATCAGCCCCAGCATTTT.

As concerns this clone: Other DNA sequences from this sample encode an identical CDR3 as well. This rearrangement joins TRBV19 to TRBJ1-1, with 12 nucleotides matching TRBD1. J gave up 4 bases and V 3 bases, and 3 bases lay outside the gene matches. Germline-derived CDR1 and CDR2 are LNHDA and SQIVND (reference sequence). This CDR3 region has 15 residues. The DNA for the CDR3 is TGTGCCAGTAGTATCGGGACAGGGGGCTTCACTGAAGCTTTCTTT. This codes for CASSIGTGGFTEAFF.

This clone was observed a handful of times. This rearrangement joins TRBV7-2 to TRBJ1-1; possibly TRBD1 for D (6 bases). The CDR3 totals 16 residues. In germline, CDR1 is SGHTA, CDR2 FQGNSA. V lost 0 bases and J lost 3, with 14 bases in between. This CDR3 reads CASSLAMGAADTEAFF. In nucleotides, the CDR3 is TGTGCCAGCAGCTTAGCGATGGGGGCTGCTGACACTGAAGCTTTCTTT.

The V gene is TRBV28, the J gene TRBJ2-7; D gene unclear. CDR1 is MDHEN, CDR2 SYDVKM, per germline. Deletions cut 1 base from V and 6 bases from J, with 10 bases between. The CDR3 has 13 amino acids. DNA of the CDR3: TGTGCCAGCAGTTTATTTGGGCAGACCGAGCAGTACTTC. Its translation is CASSLFGQTEQYF.

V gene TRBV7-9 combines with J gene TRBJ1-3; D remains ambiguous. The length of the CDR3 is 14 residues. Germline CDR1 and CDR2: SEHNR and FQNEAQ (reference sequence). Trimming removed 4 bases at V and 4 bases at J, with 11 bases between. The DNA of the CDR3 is TGTGCCAGCAGCTATGACACAGAAGGAAACACCATATATTTT. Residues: CASSYDTEGNTIYF.

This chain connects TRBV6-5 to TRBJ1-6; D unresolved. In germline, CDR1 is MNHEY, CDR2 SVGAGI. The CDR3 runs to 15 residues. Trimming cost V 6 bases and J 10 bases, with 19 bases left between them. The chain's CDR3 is CASSRRAGSGSPLHF. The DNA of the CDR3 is TGTGCCAGCAGCCGCCGGGCGGGATCAGGATCACCCCTCCACTTT.